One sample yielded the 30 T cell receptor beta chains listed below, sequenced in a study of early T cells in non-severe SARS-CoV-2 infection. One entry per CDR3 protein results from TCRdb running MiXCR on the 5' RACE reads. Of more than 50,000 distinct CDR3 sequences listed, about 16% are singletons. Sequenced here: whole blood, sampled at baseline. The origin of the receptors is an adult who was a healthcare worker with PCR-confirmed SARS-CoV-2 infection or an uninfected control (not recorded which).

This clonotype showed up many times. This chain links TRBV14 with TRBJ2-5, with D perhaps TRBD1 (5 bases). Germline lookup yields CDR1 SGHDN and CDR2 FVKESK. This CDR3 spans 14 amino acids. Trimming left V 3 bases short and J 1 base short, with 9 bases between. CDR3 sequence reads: CASSHRQSQETQYF. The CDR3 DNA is TGTGCCAGCAGCCACCGACAGAGCCAAGAGACCCAGTACTTC.

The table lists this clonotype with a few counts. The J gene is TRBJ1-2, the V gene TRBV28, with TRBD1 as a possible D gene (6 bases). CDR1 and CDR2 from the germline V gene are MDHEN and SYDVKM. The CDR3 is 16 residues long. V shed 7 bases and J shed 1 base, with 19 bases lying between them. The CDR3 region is CASKFMGQGNNYGYTF. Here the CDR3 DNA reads TGTGCCAGCAAGTTTATGGGCCAGGGGAATAACTATGGCTACACCTTC.

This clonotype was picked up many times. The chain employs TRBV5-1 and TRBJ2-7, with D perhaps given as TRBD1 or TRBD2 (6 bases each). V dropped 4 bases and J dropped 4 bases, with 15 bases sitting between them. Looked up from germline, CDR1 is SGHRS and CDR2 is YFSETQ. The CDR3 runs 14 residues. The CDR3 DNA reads TGCGCCAGCAGCCGCGGGACAACCACATACGAGCAGTACTTC. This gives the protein CASSRGTTTYEQYF.

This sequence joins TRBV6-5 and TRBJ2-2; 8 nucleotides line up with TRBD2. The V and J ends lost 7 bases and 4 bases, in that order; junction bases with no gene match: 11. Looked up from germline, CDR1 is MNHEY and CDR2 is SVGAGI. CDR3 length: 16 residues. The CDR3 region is CASTGSPGGATGELFF. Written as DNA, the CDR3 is TGTGCCAGCACCGGAAGTCCGGGGGGGGCCACCGGGGAGCTGTTTTTT.

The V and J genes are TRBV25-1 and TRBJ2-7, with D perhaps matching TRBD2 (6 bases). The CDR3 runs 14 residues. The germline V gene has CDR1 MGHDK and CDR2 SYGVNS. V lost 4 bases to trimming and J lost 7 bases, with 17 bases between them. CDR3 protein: CASSGVEGIREQYF. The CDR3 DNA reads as TGTGCCAGCAGTGGGGTGGAGGGAATTCGGGAGCAGTACTTC.

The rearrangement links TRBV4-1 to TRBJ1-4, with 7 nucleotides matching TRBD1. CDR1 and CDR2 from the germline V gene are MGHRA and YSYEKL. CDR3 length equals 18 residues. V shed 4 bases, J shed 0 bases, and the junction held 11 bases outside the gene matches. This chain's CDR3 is CASSPSGTADATNEKLFF. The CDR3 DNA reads TGCGCCAGCAGCCCTTCCGGGACAGCCGATGCAACTAATGAAAAACTGTTTTTT.

The CDR3 here is CASVLEQGIYGYTF. The CDR3 DNA follows: TGTGCCAGCGTCTTAGAACAGGGAATCTATGGCTACACCTTC. The gene calls are TRBV2 and TRBJ1-2, with D perhaps TRBD1 (6 bases). The CDR3 has 14 amino acids. Germline V gene sequence: CDR1 SNHLY, CDR2 FYNNEI. V was cut by 8 bases and J by 4 bases, with 17 bases left in between.

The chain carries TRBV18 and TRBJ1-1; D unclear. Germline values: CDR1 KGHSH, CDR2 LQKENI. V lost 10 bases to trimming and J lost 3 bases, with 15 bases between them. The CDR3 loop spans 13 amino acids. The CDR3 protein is CATFQGRDTEAFF. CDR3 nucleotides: TGTGCCACCTTTCAAGGCCGGGACACTGAAGCTTTCTTT.

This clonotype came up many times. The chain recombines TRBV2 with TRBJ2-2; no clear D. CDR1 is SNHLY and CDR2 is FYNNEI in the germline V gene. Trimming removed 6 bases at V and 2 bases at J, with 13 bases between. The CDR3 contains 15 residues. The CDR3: CASSKDGVNTGELFF. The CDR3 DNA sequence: TGTGCCAGCAGCAAGGACGGAGTCAACACCGGGGAGCTGTTTTTT. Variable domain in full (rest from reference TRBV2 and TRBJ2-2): EPEVTQTPSHQVTQMGQEVILRCVPISNHLYFYWYRQILGQKVEFLVSFYNNEISEKSEIFDDQFSVERPDGSNFTLKIRSTKLEDSAMYFCASSKDGVNTGELFFGEGSRLTVL.

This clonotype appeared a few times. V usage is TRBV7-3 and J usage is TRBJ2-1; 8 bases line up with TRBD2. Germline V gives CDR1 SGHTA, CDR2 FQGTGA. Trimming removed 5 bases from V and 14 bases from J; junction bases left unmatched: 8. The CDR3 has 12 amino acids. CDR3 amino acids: CASSLVGTRKFF. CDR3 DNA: TGTGCCAGCAGCCTGGTCGGGACTAGAAAGTTCTTC.

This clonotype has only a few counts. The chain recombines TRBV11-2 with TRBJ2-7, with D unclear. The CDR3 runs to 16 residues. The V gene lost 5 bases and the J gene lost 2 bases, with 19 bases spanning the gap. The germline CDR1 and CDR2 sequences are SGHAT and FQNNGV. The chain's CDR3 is CASSPVRVSDPYEQYF. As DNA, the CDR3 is TGTGCCAGCAGCCCCGTACGGGTTTCGGATCCCTACGAGCAGTACTTC.

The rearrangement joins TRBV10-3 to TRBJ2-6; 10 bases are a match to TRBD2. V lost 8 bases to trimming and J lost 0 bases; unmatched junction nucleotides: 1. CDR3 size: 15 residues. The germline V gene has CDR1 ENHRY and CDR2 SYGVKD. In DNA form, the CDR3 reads TGTGCCATCGGGACTAGCGTCTCTGGGGCCAACGTCCTGACTTTC. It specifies CAIGTSVSGANVLTF.

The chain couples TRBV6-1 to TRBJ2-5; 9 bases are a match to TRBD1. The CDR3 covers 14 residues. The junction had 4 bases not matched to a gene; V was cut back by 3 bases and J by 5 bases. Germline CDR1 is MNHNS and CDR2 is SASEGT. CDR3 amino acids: CASSETGGGETQYF. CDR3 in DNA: TGTGCCAGCAGTGAGACAGGGGGTGGTGAGACCCAGTACTTC.

The CDR3 region has the DNA TGTGCCAGCACCACCGGGCCTCGGACTGAAGCTTTCTTT. Translating gives CASTTGPRTEAFF. The rearrangement links TRBV2 to TRBJ1-1; no reliable D call. Germline V gives CDR1 SNHLY, CDR2 FYNNEI. The CDR3 loop spans 13 amino acids. The ends were cut back, 7 bases at V and 5 bases at J, with 14 bases in the middle.

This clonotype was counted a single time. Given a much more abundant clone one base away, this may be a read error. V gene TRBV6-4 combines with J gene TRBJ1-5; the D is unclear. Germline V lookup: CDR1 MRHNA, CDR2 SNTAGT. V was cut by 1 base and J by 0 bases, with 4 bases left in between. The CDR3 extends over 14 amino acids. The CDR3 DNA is TGTGCCAGCAGTGACTGGGATAGCAATCAGCCCCAGCATTTT. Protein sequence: CASSDWDSNQPQHF.

The CDR3 nucleotides are TGTGCCAGCAACCTGGGGAAGCGGAGACAAGAGACCCAGTACTTC. It yields the protein CASNLGKRRQETQYF. The V call is TRBV3-1, the J call TRBJ2-5, with D possibly being TRBD2 (5 bases). V was clipped by 7 bases and J by 2 bases, with 17 bases between them. The CDR3 runs 15 residues. Germline V gene sequence: CDR1 LGHDT, CDR2 YNNKEL (reference sequence).

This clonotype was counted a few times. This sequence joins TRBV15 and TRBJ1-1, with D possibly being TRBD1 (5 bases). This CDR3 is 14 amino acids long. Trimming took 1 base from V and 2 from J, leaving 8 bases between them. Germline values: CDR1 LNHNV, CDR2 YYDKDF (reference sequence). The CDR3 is CATSRGDSNTEAFF. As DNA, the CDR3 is TGTGCCACCAGCAGAGGAGACAGCAACACTGAAGCTTTCTTT.

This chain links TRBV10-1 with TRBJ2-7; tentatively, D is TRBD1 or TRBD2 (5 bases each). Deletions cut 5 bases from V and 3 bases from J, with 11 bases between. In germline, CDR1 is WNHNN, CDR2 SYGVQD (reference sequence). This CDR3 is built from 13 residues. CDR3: CASSRDLLYEQYF. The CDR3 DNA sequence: TGCGCCAGCAGTAGGGACCTACTCTACGAGCAGTACTTC.

The chain's CDR3 is CASSLVTSGSTDTQYF. DNA of the CDR3: TGTGCCAGCAGCTTAGTGACTAGCGGAAGTACAGATACGCAGTATTTT. V gene TRBV7-9 combines with J gene TRBJ2-3, with 9 bases fitting TRBD2. Germline CDR1 is SEHNR and CDR2 is FQNEAQ (reference sequence). V lost 1 base, J lost 3 bases, and 5 bases stayed unmatched. There are 16 residues in the CDR3.

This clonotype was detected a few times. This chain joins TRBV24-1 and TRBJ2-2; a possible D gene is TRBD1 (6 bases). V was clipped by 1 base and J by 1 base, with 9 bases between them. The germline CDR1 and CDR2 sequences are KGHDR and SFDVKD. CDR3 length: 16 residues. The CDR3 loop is CATSDLGRGNTGELFF. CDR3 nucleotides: TGTGCCACCAGTGATTTAGGCAGGGGGAACACCGGGGAGCTGTTTTTT.

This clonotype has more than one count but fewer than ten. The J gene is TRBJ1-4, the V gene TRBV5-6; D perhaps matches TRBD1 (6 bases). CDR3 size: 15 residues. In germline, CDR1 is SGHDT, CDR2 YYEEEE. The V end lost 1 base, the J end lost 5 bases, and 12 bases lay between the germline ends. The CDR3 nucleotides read TGTGCCAGCAGCTTGCGACAGGCACTAAATGAAAAACTGTTTTTT. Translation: CASSLRQALNEKLFF.

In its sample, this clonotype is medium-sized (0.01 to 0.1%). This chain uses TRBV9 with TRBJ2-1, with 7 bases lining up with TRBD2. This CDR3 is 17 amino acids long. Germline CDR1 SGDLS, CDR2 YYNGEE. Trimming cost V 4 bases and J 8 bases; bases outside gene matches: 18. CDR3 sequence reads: CASSSYPRTRVGYEQFF. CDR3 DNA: TGTGCCAGCAGCTCCTACCCGAGGACTAGAGTTGGATATGAGCAGTTCTTC.

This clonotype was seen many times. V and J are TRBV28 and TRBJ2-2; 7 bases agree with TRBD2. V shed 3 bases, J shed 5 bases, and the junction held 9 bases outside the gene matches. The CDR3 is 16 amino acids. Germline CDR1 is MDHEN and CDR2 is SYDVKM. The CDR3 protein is CASSFLGAGDTGELFF. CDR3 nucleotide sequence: TGTGCCAGCAGTTTTTTAGGGGCGGGGGATACCGGGGAGCTGTTTTTT.

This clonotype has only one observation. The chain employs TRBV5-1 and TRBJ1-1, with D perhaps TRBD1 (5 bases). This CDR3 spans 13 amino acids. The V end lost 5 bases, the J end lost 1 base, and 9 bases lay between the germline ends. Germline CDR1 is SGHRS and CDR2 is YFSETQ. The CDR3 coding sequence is TGCGCCAGCAGATATGGGGCGAACACTGAAGCTTTCTTT. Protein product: CASRYGANTEAFF.

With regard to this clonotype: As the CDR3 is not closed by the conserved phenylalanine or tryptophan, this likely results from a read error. The CDR3 spells CASSEGDASSYEQYS. Here the CDR3 DNA reads TGTGCCAGCAGTGAAGGGGACGCGAGCTCCTACGAGCAGTACTCC. The rearrangement uses TRBV6-1 and TRBJ2-7; D tentatively reads TRBD1 or TRBD2 (5 bases each). V dropped 1 base and J dropped 0 bases, with 10 bases sitting between them. The CDR3 contains 15 residues. CDR1 and CDR2 from the germline V gene are MNHNS and SASEGT.

DNA of the CDR3: TGTGCCAGCAGTTTGGCACGAAAGGGAAGGGGGGAGCTGTTTTTT. It is translated as CASSLARKGRGELFF. This chain uses TRBV12-3 or TRBV12-4 with TRBJ2-2; unclear D gene. V was clipped by 3 bases and J by 8 bases, with 16 bases between them. This CDR3 spans 15 amino acids.

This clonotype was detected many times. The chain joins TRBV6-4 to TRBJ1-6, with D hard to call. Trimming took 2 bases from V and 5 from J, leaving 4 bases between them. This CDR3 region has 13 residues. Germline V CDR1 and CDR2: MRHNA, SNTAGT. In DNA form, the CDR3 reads TGTGCCAGCAGTGACAGGGATAATTCACCCCTCCACTTT. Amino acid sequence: CASSDRDNSPLHF.

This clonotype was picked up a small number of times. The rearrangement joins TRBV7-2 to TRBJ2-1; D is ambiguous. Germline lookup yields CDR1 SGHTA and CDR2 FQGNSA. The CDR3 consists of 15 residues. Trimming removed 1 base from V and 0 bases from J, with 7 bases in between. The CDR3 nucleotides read TGTGCCAGCAGCTTAGGGGCCAGCTCCTACAATGAGCAGTTCTTC. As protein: CASSLGASSYNEQFF.

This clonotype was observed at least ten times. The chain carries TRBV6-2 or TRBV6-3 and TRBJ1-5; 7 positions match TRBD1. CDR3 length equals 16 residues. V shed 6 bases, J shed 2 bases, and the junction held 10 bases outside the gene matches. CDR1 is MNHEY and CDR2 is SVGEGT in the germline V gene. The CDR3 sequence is CASRTVTGSRNQPQHF. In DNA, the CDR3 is TGTGCCAGCAGAACCGTGACAGGGTCTCGCAATCAGCCCCAGCATTTT.

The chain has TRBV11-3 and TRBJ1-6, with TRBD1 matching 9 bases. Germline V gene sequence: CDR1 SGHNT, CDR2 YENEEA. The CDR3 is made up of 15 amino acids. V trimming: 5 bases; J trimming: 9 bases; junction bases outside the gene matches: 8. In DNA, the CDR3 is TGTGCCAGCAGCGTAGCCGGACAGGGGTTTTCACCCCTCCACTTT. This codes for CASSVAGQGFSPLHF.